This is a list of T cell receptor beta chains from one sample in a study of T cell repertoires in cytomegalovirus infection. One entry per CDR3 protein, called by TCRdb with MiXCR from the reads. The data contain approximately 150,000 distinct CDR3 sequences, about 6% of them singletons. The sequencing sample was made of PBMCs. Source of these receptors: a human donor in good health (CMV status not recorded). Some clones in this sample may be carry-over from other donors' samples. Both conserved end residues are trimmed from each CDR3.

cdr3_aa v_call
ASSYSGGVGNEQF TRBV6-2/TRBV6-3
ASSTGSYWETQY TRBV5-5
ASSLQTLGEGYT TRBV12-3/TRBV12-4
ASRPPGINTGELF TRBV7-2
ASSLSLVSESYT TRBV28
ASSQDKRQAEKLF TRBV14
SARDPGRRAF TRBV20-1
ASSLEAGPQGYGYT TRBV7-2
ASSLAGTGNQPQH TRBV12-3/TRBV12-4
ASSSPRAGFQETQY TRBV7-8
ASSAQGAGGYT TRBV7-2
ASKKRGGDTGELF TRBV11-2
ASTPRGLAGIQETQY TRBV5-4
SVEVSQTQY TRBV29-1
ASTSGGQVNTGELF TRBV19
ASSQVNSWDYGYT TRBV14
ASSVAGVETQY TRBV7-2
SVGASGETQY TRBV29-1
ASSLKQETQY TRBV5-1
ASSLTYSYEQY TRBV7-2
ASSLDAGASTDTQY TRBV7-2
ASRPMGATDTQY TRBV28
ASSPWLGGAGNEPF TRBV7-2
ASSYDRGNSYEQY TRBV5-1
SVGLSNEQF TRBV29-1
ASSPDRRSGYT TRBV11-2
ASSLAESRGHTIY TRBV7-2
ASSWQGVNEQF TRBV27
ASSFSVTGGTSPLH TRBV7-8
ASSLGLVARTDTQY TRBV5-1
ASSLVGQGNYFSYNEQF TRBV7-6
ASSPVDRNTEAF TRBV12-3/TRBV12-4
ASSRGQDTGELF TRBV7-2
ASSQRQGAGETQY TRBV5-1
ASSPSGVYNEQF TRBV28
ASSQSLYGYT TRBV7-3
ASSPGWETQY TRBV11-2
ASSLGGTLNTGELF TRBV7-6
ASSPYLRVGTGELF TRBV7-3
ASSRTGEGEKLF TRBV6-1
ASSESTGSWGEKLF TRBV6-6
ASSSGLAGGYEQY TRBV5-4
ASSDTSGTDTQY TRBV7-2
SAGGGTRSSYEQY TRBV29-1
ASSPRTSGGMDEQF TRBV5-4
ASSFTQKNTEAF TRBV7-2
ASTWQLSSYEQY TRBV5-1
ASKSEANVLT TRBV27
ASSESMGGQPQH TRBV10-1
ASSEDRESYNEQF TRBV19
ASSLGPPGTQY TRBV7-2
ASSIERGGYGYT TRBV19
ASSLTGTDNQPQH TRBV7-2
ASSVGQPLSGYT TRBV2
ASSFRLEGYT TRBV7-2